These T cell receptor beta chains were read from a single sample in a study of cytomegalovirus exposure and HLA in healthy donors. Profiled with immunoSEQ multiplex PCR; TCRdb holds only in-frame clones, not every one. Of hundreds of thousands of clones detected, around 83% appear once; the ten largest clones hold approximately 1.4%. Sequencing used PBMCs. These receptors were collected from a girl aged 10-17 years in good health and CMV-seronegative. Both conserved end residues are part of each CDR3. Each record gives: CDR3 length, D gene, J gene, V gene, clone size, CDR3 protein, CDR3 DNA. D genes are given only for firm matches. Clone sizes are given selectively: once, few, many, or a class where the clone is expanded.

>17|TRBD2|TRBJ2-1|TRBV7-6|-
CASSPGTSGTSYNEQFF
TGTGCCAGCAGCCCGGGGACTAGCGGTACCTCCTACAATGAGCAGTTCTTC
>15|TRBD1|TRBJ1-6|TRBV18|-
CASARGQGTNSPLHF
TGTGCCAGCGCCCGGGGACAGGGGACTAATTCACCCCTCCACTTT
>15|-|TRBJ1-1|TRBV19|-
CATGPLTGTNTEAFF
TGTGCCACTGGGCCCCTAACAGGGACGAACACTGAAGCTTTCTTT
>15|-|TRBJ2-5|TRBV4-2|-
CASSQEPGIKETQYF
TGTGCCAGCAGCCAAGAACCAGGAATCAAAGAGACCCAGTACTTC
>16|-|TRBJ1-5|TRBV5-4|-
CASSLGEQGTNQPQHF
TGTGCCAGCAGCTTGGGGGAACAGGGTACTAATCAGCCCCAGCATTTT
>15|-|TRBJ1-5|TRBV12-5|-
CASAEGGLGNQPQHF
TGTGCTAGTGCTGAGGGGGGGCTGGGCAATCAGCCCCAGCATTTT
>12|-|TRBJ2-3|TRBV15|-
CATSSLADTQYF
TGTGCCACCAGCAGTCTAGCGGATACGCAGTATTTT
>17|-|TRBJ2-7|TRBV11-2|once
CASSLGGSSPSRSEQYF
TGTGCCAGCAGCTTAGGCGGTTCCTCACCCAGCCGGTCTGAGCAGTACTTC
>14|-|TRBJ1-2|TRBV6-1|-
CASSEGTQARGYTF
TGTGCCAGCAGTGAAGGAACACAGGCACGGGGCTACACCTTC
>16|TRBD2|TRBJ2-7|TRBV4-2|-
CASSQPGTSGGYEQYF
TGTGCCAGCAGCCAACCCGGGACTAGCGGGGGATACGAGCAGTACTTC
>17|-|TRBJ1-2|TRBV4-2|-
CASSQDLTDTGNYGYTF
TGTGCCAGCAGCCAAGATCTGACCGACACAGGAAACTATGGCTACACCTTC
>14|-|TRBJ2-6|TRBV6-4|-
CASSAFSGANVLTF
TGTGCCAGCAGTGCTTTCTCTGGGGCCAACGTCCTGACTTTC
>15|TRBD1|TRBJ2-2|TRBV19|-
CASRRDRGPTGELFF
TGTGCCAGTAGAAGGGACAGGGGGCCAACCGGGGAGCTGTTTTTT
>15|TRBD1|TRBJ1-4|TRBV28|-
CASSAPGGYGEKLFF
TGTGCCAGCAGTGCACCAGGGGGCTACGGTGAAAAACTGTTTTTT
>15|-|TRBJ2-3|TRBV5-1|-
CASSLEGVGRDTQYF
TGCGCCAGCAGCTTGGAGGGGGTGGGTAGAGATACGCAGTATTTT
>18|TRBD1|TRBJ1-2|TRBV7-6|-
CASSLVPPQGAEAYGYTF
TGTGCCAGCAGCTTAGTTCCCCCACAGGGGGCGGAGGCATATGGCTACACCTTC
>11|-|TRBJ2-7|TRBV6-5|few
CVDNGGYEQYF
TGTGTCGACAACGGGGGCTACGAGCAGTACTTC
>17|TRBD1|TRBJ2-7|TRBV30|-
CAWSVHRQGVGSYEQYF
TGTGCCTGGAGTGTACACAGGCAGGGGGTGGGATCCTACGAGCAGTACTTC
>14|-|TRBJ2-7|TRBV19|-
CASRTRQGPYEQYF
TGTGCCAGTAGGACCCGCCAGGGTCCCTACGAGCAGTACTTC
>12|-|TRBJ2-7|TRBV5-1|once
CASSLGGYEQYF
TGCGCCAGCAGCTTGGGAGGCTACGAGCAGTACTTC
>14|TRBD1|TRBJ1-1|TRBV27|-
CASSNRDRSRYAFF
TGTGCCAGCAGCAACCGGGACAGGTCACGGTATGCTTTCTTT
>15|-|TRBJ1-5|TRBV6-1|-
CASSERGEGVQPQHF
TGTGCCAGCAGTGAAAGAGGGGAGGGGGTTCAGCCCCAGCATTTT
>15|-|TRBJ1-5|TRBV18|once
CASSPGTSSNQPQHF
TGTGCCAGCTCACCAGGTACTAGCAGCAATCAGCCCCAGCATTTT
>14|TRBD1|TRBJ1-6|TRBV7-6|-
CASSLETGGSPLHF
TGTGCCAGCAGCTTAGAGACAGGGGGTTCACCCCTCCACTTT
>15|TRBD2|TRBJ2-7|TRBV5-4|-
CASSTASTSSYEQYF
TGTGCCAGCAGCACCGCCTCGACTAGCAGCTACGAGCAGTACTTC
>14|TRBD1|TRBJ1-2|TRBV6-5|-
CASSPPTGGSGYTF
TGTGCCAGCAGTCCTCCGACAGGGGGCTCTGGCTACACCTTC
>16|TRBD2|TRBJ2-1|TRBV28|-
CASTIPGLAGVGEQFF
TGTGCCAGCACTATACCGGGACTAGCGGGAGTGGGTGAGCAGTTCTTC
>15|-|TRBJ2-7|TRBV14|-
CASSLDTGISYEQYF
TGTGCCAGCAGCCTCGACACAGGAATCTCCTACGAGCAGTACTTC
>15|-|TRBJ1-1|TRBV5-1|-
CASSLGGPGNTEAFF
TGCGCCAGCAGCTTGGGGGGGCCGGGGAACACTGAAGCTTTCTTT
>17|-|TRBJ1-4|TRBV4-1|-
CASSQVGKGRTNEKLFF
TGCGCCAGCAGCCAAGTGGGGAAAGGGAGAACTAATGAAAAACTGTTTTTT
>12|-|TRBJ1-1|TRBV7-9|-
CSSSLAPGEAFF
TGTTCCAGCAGCTTAGCCCCAGGTGAAGCTTTCTTT
>13|-|TRBJ1-3|TRBV6-1|-
CASSDGRLDTIYF
TGTGCCAGCAGTGATGGGCGCCTCGACACCATATATTTT
>13|-|TRBJ2-7|TRBV29-1|-
CSVIRSLSYEQYF
TGCAGCGTTATTAGATCCCTCTCCTACGAGCAGTACTTC
>12|-|TRBJ2-1|TRBV27|-
CASSLGRNEQFF
TGTGCCAGCAGTTTAGGTAGAAATGAGCAGTTCTTC
>12|-|TRBJ2-7|TRBV5-1|-
CASIPGGYEQYF
TGCGCCAGCATCCCCGGGGGCTACGAGCAGTACTTC
>16|TRBD2|TRBJ2-2|TRBV6-4|-
CASSPGTSGGTGELFF
TGTGCCAGCAGCCCTGGTACTAGCGGGGGCACCGGGGAGCTGTTTTTT
>16|TRBD1|TRBJ1-2|TRBV5-5|-
CASSLALGDRASGYTF
TGTGCCAGCAGCTTGGCCTTGGGGGACAGGGCAAGCGGCTACACCTTC
>13|-|TRBJ1-4|TRBV28|-
CASSSYSPEKLFF
TGTGCCAGCAGTTCCTACTCCCCTGAAAAACTGTTTTTT
>13|-|TRBJ2-7|TRBV29-1|-
CSVLAMNLYEQYF
TGCAGCGTCCTAGCCATGAACCTTTACGAGCAGTACTTC
>16|TRBD1|TRBJ1-5|TRBV27|-
CASRPGTADSNQPQHF
TGTGCCAGCAGGCCGGGGACAGCAGATAGCAATCAGCCCCAGCATTTT
>18|-|TRBJ1-4|TRBV7-9|-
CASSQRKGHVATNEKLFF
TGTGCCAGCAGCCAGAGGAAGGGGCATGTTGCAACTAATGAAAAACTGTTTTTT
>12|-|TRBJ1-2|TRBV29-1|-
CSVLTGSNGYTF
TGCAGCGTCCTCACAGGGAGTAATGGCTACACCTTC
>17|TRBD1|TRBJ2-7|TRBV18|-
CASSPMIRGQGANEQYF
TGTGCCAGCTCACCTATGATTAGGGGACAGGGGGCGAACGAGCAGTACTTC
>15|-|TRBJ1-4|TRBV7-2|-
CASSLDEVTAEKLFF
TGTGCCAGCAGCTTAGACGAGGTTACCGCGGAAAAACTGTTTTTT
>21|TRBD1|TRBJ1-3|TRBV19|once
CASITGGGTGSIGGSGNTIYF
TGTGCCAGTATAACAGGAGGGGGGACAGGGTCGATTGGGGGTTCTGGAAACACCATATATTTT
>14|-|TRBJ1-2|TRBV5-6|-
CASSSTGEGLGYTF
TGTGCCAGCAGCTCCACGGGGGAGGGTTTAGGCTACACCTTC
>14|-|TRBJ1-5|TRBV28|few
CASSLSGGNQPQHF
TGTGCCAGCAGTTTATCGGGGGGCAATCAGCCCCAGCATTTT
>14|TRBD1|TRBJ2-7|TRBV19|-
CASSARQGPVIRYF
TGTGCCAGTAGTGCCCGACAGGGGCCCGTCATTCGGTACTTC
>15|TRBD1|TRBJ1-1|TRBV27|-
CASSYTGEGDTEAFF
TGTGCCAGCAGTTACACAGGGGAAGGGGACACTGAAGCTTTCTTT
>12|-|TRBJ1-1|TRBV27|-
CASTGARTEAFF
TGTGCCAGCACAGGGGCGCGCACTGAAGCTTTCTTT
>17|TRBD2|TRBJ2-3|TRBV28|few
CASSPISTSVKTDTQYF
TGTGCCAGCAGCCCAATATCAACTAGCGTCAAAACAGATACGCAGTATTTT
>15|TRBD1|TRBJ1-3|TRBV28|-
CASREGTDPGNTIYF
TGTGCCAGCAGGGAAGGGACAGACCCTGGAAACACCATATATTTT
>14|-|TRBJ1-2|TRBV4-3|-
CASSQDIRIYGYTF
TGCGCCAGCAGCCAAGATATCCGTATTTATGGCTACACCTTC
>15|-|TRBJ1-1|TRBV6-5|-
CASSGLRGSSTEAFF
TGTGCCAGCAGTGGCCTTCGAGGGTCGAGCACTGAAGCTTTCTTT
>15|TRBD2|TRBJ2-7|TRBV9|-
CASSTQAGGSYEQYF
TGTGCCAGCAGCACGCAAGCGGGAGGGTCCTACGAGCAGTACTTC
>16|-|TRBJ2-2|TRBV28|-
CASSLSRTANTGELFF
TGTGCCAGCAGTTTATCAAGGACAGCGAACACCGGGGAGCTGTTTTTT